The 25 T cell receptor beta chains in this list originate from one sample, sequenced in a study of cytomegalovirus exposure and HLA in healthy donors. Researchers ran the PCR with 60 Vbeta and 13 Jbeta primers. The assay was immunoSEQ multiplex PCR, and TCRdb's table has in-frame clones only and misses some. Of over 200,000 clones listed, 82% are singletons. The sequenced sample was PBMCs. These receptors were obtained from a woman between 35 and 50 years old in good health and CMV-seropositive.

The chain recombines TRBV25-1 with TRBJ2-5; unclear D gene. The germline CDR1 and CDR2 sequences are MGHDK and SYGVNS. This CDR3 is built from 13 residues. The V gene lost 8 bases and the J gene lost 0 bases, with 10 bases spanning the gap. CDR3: CASETSYQETQYF. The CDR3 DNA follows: TGTGCCAGCGAGACATCGTACCAAGAGACCCAGTACTTC. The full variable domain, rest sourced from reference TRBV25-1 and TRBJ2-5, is EADIYQTPRYLVIGTGKKITLECSQTMGHDKMYWYQQDPGMELHLIHYSYGVNSTEKGDLSSESTVSRIRTEHFPLTLESARPSHTSQYLCASETSYQETQYFGPGTRLLVL.

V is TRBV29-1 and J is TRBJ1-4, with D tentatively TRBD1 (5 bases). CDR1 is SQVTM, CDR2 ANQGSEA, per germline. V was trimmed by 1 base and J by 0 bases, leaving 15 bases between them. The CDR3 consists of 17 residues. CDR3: CSVEVGQGSATNEKLFF. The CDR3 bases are TGCAGCGTTGAAGTGGGGCAGGGATCTGCAACTAATGAAAAACTGTTTTTT.

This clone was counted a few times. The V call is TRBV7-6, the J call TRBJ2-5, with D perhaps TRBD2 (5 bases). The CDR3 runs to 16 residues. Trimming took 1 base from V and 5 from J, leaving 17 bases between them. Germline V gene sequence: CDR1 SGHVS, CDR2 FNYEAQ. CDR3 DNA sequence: TGTGCCAGCAGCTTAGTATTCTCGGGGTCTAGGGAGACCCAGTACTTC. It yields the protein CASSLVFSGSRETQYF.

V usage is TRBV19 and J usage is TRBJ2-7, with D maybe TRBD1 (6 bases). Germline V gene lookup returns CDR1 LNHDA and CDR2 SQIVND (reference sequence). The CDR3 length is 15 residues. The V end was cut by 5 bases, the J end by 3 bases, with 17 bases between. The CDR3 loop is CASSQRTVSVYEQYF. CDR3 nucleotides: TGTGCCAGTAGTCAGCGGACAGTATCGGTCTACGAGCAGTACTTC.

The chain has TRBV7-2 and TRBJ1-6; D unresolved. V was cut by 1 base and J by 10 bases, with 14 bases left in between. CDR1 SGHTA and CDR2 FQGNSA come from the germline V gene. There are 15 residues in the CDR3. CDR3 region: CASSLDNSPGSPLHF. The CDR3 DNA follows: TGTGCCAGCAGCTTAGACAATTCCCCGGGGTCACCCCTCCACTTT.

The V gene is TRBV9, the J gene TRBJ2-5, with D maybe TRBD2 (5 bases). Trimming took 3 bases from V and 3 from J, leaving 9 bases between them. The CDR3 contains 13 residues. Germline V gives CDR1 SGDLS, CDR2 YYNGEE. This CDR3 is CASSAGVEETQYF. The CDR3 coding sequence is TGTGCCAGCAGCGCCGGGGTCGAAGAGACCCAGTACTTC.

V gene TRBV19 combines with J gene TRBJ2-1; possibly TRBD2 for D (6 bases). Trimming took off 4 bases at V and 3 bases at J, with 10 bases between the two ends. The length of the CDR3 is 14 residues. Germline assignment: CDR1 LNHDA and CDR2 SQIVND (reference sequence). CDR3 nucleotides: TGTGCCAGTAGTACGGGAGCCCTCTACAATGAGCAGTTCTTC. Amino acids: CASSTGALYNEQFF. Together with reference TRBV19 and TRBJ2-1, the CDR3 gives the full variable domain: DGGITQSPKYLFRKEGQNVTLSCEQNLNHDAMYWYRQDPGQGLRLIYYSQIVNDFQKGDIAEGYSVSREKKESFPLTVTSAQKNPTAFYLCASSTGALYNEQFFGPGTRLTVL.

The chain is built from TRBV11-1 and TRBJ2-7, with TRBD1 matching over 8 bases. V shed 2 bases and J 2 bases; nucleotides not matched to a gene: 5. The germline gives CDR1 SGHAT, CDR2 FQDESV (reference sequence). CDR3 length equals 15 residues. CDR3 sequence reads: CASSLPGQEAYEQYF. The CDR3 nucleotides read TGTGCCAGCAGCTTACCGGGACAGGAAGCCTACGAGCAGTACTTC.

The DNA for the CDR3 is TGTGCCAGCAGCTTGGGGACGGGACAGGGGTCCAAAAACATTCAGTACTTC. Protein sequence: CASSLGTGQGSKNIQYF. V is TRBV5-4 and J is TRBJ2-4, with 10 bases aligning to TRBD1. V lost 0 bases to trimming and J lost 2 bases; unmatched junction nucleotides: 5. CDR3 length equals 17 residues. Per the germline V gene, CDR1 is SGHNT and CDR2 is YYREEE (reference sequence).

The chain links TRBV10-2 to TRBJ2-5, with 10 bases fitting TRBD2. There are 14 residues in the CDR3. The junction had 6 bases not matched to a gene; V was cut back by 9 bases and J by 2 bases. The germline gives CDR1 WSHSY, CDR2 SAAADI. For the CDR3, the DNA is TGCGCCAGTGGCCTAGCGGGAGTTCAAGAGACCCAGTACTTC. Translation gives CASGLAGVQETQYF.

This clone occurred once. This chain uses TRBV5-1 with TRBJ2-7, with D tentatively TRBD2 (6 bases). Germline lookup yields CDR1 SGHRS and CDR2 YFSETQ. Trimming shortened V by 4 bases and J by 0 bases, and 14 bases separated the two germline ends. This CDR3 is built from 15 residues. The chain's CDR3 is CASSTDYSSSYEQYF. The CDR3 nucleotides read TGCGCCAGCAGCACGGACTATTCGAGCTCCTACGAGCAGTACTTC.

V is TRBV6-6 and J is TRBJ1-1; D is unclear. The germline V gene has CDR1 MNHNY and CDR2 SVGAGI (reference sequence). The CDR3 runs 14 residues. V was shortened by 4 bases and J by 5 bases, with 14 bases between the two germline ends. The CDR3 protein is CASSSAAGRTEAFF. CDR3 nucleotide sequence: TGTGCCAGCAGTTCGGCGGCGGGGAGAACTGAAGCTTTCTTT.

CDR3 protein: CASSLRQNTGELFF. The CDR3 DNA reads TGTGCCAGCAGCTTGAGACAGAACACCGGGGAGCTGTTTTTT. The rearrangement links TRBV7-9 to TRBJ2-2, with D uncertain. Germline CDR1 reads SEHNR; CDR2 reads FQNEAQ (reference sequence). Trimming cost V 3 bases and J 1 base, with 6 bases left between them. The CDR3 is made up of 14 amino acids. The variable domain in full, completed from reference TRBV7-9 and TRBJ2-2, reads DTGVSQNPRHKITKRGQNVTFRCDPISEHNRLYWYRQTLGQGPEFLTYFQNEAQLEKSRLLSDRFSAERPKGSFSTLEIQRTEQGDSAMYLCASSLRQNTGELFFGEGSRLTVL.

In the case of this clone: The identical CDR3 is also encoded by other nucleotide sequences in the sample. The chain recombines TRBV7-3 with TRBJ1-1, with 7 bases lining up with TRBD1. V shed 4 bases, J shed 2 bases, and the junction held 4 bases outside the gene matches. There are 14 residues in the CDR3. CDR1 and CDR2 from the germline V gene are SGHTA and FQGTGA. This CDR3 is CASSSGQLNTEAFF. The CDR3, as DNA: TGTGCCAGCAGCTCGGGACAGCTTAACACTGAAGCTTTCTTT.

The CDR3 sequence is CASSYFSGSEIEQYF. The CDR3 coding sequence is TGTGCCAGCAGTTACTTCTCCGGTTCCGAGATCGAGCAGTACTTC. This sequence joins TRBV6-5 and TRBJ2-5; unclear D gene. The end of the DNA fits TRBJ2-7 better, so the J call may be wrong. CDR3 size: 15 residues. CDR1 is MNHEY, CDR2 SVGAGI, per germline.

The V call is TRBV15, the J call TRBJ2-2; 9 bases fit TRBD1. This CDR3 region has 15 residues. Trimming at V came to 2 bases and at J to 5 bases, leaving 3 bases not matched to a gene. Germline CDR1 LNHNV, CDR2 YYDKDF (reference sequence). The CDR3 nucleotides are TGTGCCACCAGCAGACCGACAGGGGGTACCGGGGAGCTGTTTTTT. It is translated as CATSRPTGGTGELFF. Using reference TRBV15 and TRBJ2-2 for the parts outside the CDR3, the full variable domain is DAMVIQNPRYQVTQFGKPVTLSCSQTLNHNVMYWYQQKSSQAPKLLFHYYDKDFNNEADTPDNFQSRRPNTSFCFLDIRSPGLGDTAMYLCATSRPTGGTGELFFGEGSRLTVL.

The CDR3 is CASSGKDRLSGNTIYF. The DNA for the CDR3 is TGTGCCAGCAGCGGCAAGGACAGGCTCTCTGGAAACACCATATATTTT. The rearrangement joins TRBV9 to TRBJ1-3; 7 positions match TRBD1. The J segment lost 0 bases and the V segment lost 3 bases, leaving 6 bases of the junction unmatched. This CDR3 has 16 residues. Germline lookup yields CDR1 SGDLS and CDR2 YYNGEE.

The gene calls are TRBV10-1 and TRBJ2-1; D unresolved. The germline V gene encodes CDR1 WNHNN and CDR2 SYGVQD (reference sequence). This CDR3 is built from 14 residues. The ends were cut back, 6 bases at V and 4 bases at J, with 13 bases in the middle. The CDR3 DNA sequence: TGCGCCAGCAGCCACGGTCTCAATTACAATGAGCAGTTCTTC. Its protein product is CASSHGLNYNEQFF.

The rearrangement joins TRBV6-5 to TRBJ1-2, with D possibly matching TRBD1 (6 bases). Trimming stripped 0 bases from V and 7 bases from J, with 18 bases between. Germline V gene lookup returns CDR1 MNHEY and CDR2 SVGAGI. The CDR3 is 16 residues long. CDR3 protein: CASSYSPWEGEGGYTF. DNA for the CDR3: TGTGCCAGCAGTTACTCCCCTTGGGAGGGGGAAGGTGGCTACACCTTC.

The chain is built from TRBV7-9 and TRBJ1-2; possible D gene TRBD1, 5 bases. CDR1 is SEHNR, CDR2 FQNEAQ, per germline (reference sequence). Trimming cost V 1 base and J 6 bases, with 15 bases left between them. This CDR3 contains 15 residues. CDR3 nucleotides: TGTGCCAGCAGCTTAGGGGGTCAGGGTGTTCATGGCTACACCTTC. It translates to CASSLGGQGVHGYTF.

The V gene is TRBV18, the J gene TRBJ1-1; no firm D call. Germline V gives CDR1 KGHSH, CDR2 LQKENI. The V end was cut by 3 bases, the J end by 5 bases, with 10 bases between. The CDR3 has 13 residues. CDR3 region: CASSPTLGTEAFF. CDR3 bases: TGTGCCAGCTCACCTACACTAGGGACTGAAGCTTTCTTT.

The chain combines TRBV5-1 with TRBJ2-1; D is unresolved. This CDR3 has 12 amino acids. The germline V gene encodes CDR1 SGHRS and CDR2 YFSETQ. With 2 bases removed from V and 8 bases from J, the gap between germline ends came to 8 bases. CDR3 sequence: CASSLGVYEQFF. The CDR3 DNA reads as TGCGCCAGCAGCTTAGGAGTCTATGAGCAGTTCTTC.

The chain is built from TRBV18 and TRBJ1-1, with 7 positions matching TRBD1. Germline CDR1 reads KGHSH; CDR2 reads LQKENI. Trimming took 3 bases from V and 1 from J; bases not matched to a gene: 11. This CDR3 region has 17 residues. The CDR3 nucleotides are TGTGCCAGCTCACCCACCGGGACAGCTCTCTGGAACACTGAAGCTTTCTTT. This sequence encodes CASSPTGTALWNTEAFF.

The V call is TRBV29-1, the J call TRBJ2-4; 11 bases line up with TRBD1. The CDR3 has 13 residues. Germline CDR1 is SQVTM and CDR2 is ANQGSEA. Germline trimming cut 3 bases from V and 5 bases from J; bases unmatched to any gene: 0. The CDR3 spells CSVEGQGENIQYF. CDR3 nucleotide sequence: TGCAGCGTTGAGGGACAGGGGGAAAACATTCAGTACTTC.

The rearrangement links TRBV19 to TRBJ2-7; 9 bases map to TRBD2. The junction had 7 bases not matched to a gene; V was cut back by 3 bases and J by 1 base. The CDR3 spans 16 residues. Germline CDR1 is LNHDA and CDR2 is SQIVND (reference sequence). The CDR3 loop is CASSIWAGGLSYEQYF. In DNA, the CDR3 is TGTGCCAGTAGTATTTGGGCGGGAGGGCTGTCCTACGAGCAGTACTTC.